The T cell receptor beta chain under discussion was sequenced for a study of blood T cell repertoires in COVID-19. The wider study: Italy, Spain and the United States were the sources of the convalescent and acute COVID-19 samples. The analysed material was cDNA or gDNA that came from T cells, B-cell-depleted T cells, or PBMCs.

Clones were read by immunoSEQ multiplex PCR, and TCRdb kept only the in-frame ones, dropping some. This sample has roughly 87,000 clones, with about two thirds found just once. Sample: peripheral blood. The source is a woman over 75 with acute or convalescent COVID-19.

The CDR3 sequence is CASSPGGTGDPEAFF. The CDR3 bases are TGCGCCAGCAGCCCTGGAGGGACAGGGGACCCTGAAGCTTTCTTT. The chain employs TRBV5-1 and TRBJ1-1; 10 positions match TRBD1. The CDR3 contains 15 residues. Germline lookup yields CDR1 SGHRS and CDR2 YFSETQ. Trimming at V came to 4 bases and at J to 6 bases, leaving 9 bases not matched to a gene.